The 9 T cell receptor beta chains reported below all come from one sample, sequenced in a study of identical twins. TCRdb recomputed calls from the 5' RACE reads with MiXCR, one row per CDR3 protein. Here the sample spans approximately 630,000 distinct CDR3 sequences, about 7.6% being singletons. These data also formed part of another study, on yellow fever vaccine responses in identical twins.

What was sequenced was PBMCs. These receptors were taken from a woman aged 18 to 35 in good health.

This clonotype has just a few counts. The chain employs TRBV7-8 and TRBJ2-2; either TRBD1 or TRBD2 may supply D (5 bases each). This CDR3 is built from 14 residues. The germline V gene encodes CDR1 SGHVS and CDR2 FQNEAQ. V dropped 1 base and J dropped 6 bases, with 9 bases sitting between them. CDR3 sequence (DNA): TGTGCCAGCAGCTTAGTGAGGGGATCCGGGGAGCTGTTTTTT. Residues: CASSLVRGSGELFF.

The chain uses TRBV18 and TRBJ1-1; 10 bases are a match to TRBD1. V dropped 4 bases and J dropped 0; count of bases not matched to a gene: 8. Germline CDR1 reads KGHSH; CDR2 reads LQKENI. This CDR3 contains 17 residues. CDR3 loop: CASSRGQGTLMNTEAFF. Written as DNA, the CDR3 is TGTGCCAGCTCACGGGGACAGGGGACACTTATGAACACTGAAGCTTTCTTT.

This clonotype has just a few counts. CDR3 DNA: TGCAGCGTAGTAGCGGGAGGAGGATTCGATGAGCAGTTCTTC. It yields the protein CSVVAGGGFDEQFF. This chain connects TRBV29-1 to TRBJ2-1; 10 positions agree with TRBD2. The CDR3 contains 14 residues. The ends lost 6 bases at V and 8 bases at J; junction bases unmatched: 10. Germline V lookup: CDR1 SQVTM, CDR2 ANQGSEA.

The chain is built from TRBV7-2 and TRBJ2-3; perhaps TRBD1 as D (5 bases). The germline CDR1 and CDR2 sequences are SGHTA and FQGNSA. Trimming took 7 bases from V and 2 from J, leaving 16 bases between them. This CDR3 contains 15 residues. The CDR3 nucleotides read TGTGCCAGCACCATAAGTCAGGGTATCACAGATACGCAGTATTTT. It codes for CASTISQGITDTQYF.

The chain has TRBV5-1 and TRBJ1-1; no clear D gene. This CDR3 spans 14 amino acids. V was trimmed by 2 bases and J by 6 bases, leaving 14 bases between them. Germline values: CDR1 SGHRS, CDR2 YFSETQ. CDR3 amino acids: CASSFSGFSSEAFF. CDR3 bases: TGCGCCAGCAGCTTTTCCGGGTTTAGTTCTGAAGCTTTCTTT.

CDR3 nucleotides: TGCGCCAGCAGCTTAGGGACAGGGGGGTTTATCGGGACTAGCGGAGGCAATGAGCAGTTCTTC. Translation: CASSLGTGGFIGTSGGNEQFF. The V call is TRBV5-1, the J call TRBJ2-1, with D possibly called TRBD1 or TRBD2 (11 bases each). Trimming cost V 2 bases and J 6 bases, with 33 bases left between them. The germline V gene has CDR1 SGHRS and CDR2 YFSETQ. This CDR3 has 21 residues. Drawing the rest from reference TRBV5-1 and TRBJ2-1, the complete variable domain is KAGVTQTPRYLIKTRGQQVTLSCSPISGHRSVSWYQQTPGQGLQFLFEYFSETQRNKGNFPGRFSGRQFSNSRSEMNVSTLELGDSALYLCASSLGTGGFIGTSGGNEQFFGPGTRLTVL.

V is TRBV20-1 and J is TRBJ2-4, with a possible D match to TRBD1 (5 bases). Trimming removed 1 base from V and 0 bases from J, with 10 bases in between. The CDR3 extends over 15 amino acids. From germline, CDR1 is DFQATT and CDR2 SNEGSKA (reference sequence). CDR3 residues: CSARGSGLAKNIQYF. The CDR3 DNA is TGCAGTGCTAGAGGATCAGGGCTAGCCAAAAACATTCAGTACTTC.

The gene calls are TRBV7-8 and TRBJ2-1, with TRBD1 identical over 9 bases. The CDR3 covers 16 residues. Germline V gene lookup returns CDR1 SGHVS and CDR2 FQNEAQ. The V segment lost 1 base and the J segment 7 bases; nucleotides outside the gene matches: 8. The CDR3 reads CASSLVGTGPRNEQFF. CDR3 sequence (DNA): TGTGCCAGCAGCTTAGTCGGGACAGGGCCCCGGAATGAGCAGTTCTTC. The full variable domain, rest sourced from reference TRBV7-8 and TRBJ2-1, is GAGVSQSPRYKVAKRGQDVALRCDPISGHVSLFWYQQALGQGPEFLTYFQNEAQLDKSGLPSDRFFAERPEGSVSTLKIQRTQQEDSAVYLCASSLVGTGPRNEQFFGPGTRLTVL.

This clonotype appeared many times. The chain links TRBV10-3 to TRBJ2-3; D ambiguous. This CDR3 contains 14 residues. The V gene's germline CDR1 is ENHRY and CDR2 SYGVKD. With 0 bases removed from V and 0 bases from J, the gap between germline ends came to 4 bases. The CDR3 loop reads CAISESFSTDTQYF. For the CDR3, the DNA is TGTGCCATCAGTGAGTCATTCAGCACAGATACGCAGTATTTT.